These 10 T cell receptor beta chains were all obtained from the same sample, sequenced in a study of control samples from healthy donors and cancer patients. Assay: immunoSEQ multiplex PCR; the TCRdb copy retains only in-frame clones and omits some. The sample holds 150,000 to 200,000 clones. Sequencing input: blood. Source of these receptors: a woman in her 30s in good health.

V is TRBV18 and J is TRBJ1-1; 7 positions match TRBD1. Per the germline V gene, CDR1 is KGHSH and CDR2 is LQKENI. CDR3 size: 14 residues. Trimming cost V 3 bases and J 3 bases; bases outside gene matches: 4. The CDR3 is CASSPRGGDTEAFF. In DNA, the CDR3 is TGTGCCAGCTCACCCAGGGGGGGGGACACTGAAGCTTTCTTT.

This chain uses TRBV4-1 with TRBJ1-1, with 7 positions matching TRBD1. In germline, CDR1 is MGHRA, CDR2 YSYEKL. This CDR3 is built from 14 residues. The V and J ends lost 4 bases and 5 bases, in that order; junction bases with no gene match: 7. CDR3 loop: CASSLTGEGTEAFF. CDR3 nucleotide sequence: TGCGCCAGCAGCCTAACAGGGGAAGGTACTGAAGCTTTCTTT.

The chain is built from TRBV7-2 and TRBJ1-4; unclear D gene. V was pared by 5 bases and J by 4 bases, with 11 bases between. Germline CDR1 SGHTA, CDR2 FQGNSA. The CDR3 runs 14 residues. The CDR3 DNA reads TGTGCCAGCAGCCCAATCGGTTATAATGAAAAACTGTTTTTT. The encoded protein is CASSPIGYNEKLFF.

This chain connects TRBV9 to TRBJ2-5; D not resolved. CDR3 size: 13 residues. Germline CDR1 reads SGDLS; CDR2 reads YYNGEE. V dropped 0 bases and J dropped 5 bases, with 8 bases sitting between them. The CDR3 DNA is TGTGCCAGCAGCGTAGAGGTGGGGGAGACCCAGTACTTC. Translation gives CASSVEVGETQYF.

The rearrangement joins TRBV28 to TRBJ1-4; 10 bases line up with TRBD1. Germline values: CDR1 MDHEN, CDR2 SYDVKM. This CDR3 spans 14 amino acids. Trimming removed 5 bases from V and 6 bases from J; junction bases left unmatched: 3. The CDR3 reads CASSRDRGYEKLFF. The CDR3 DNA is TGTGCCAGCAGTCGGGACAGGGGATATGAAAAACTGTTTTTT.

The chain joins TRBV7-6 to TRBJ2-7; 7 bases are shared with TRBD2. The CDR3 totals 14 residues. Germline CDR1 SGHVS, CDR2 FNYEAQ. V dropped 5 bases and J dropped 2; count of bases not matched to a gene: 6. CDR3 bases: TGTGCCAGCAGCGAATGGGAGGGGACCTACGAGCAGTACTTC. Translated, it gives CASSEWEGTYEQYF.

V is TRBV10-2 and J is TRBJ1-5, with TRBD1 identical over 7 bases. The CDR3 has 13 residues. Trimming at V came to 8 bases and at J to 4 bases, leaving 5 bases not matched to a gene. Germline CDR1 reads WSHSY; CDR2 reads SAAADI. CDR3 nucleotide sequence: TGCGCCAGCGGAGACAGGGCTAATCAGCCCCAGCATTTT. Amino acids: CASGDRANQPQHF.

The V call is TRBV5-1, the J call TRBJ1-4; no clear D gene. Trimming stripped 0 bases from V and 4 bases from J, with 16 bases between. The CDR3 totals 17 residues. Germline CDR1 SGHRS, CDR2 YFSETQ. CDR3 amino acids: CASSLGPGKRRNEKLFF. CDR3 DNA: TGCGCCAGCAGCTTGGGACCGGGGAAAAGGCGTAATGAAAAACTGTTTTTT.

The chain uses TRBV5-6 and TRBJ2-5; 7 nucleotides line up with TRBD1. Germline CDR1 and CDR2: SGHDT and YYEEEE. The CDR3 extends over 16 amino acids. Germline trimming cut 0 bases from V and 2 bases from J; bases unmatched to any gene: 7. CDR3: CASSLAPGTVQETQYF. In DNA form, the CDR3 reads TGTGCCAGCAGCTTGGCACCCGGGACAGTACAAGAGACCCAGTACTTC. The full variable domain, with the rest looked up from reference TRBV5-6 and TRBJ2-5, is DAGVTQSPTHLIKTRGQQVTLRCSPKSGHDTVSWYQQALGQGPQFIFQYYEEEERQRGNFPDRFSGHQFPNYSSELNVNALLLGDSALYLCASSLAPGTVQETQYFGPGTRLLVL.

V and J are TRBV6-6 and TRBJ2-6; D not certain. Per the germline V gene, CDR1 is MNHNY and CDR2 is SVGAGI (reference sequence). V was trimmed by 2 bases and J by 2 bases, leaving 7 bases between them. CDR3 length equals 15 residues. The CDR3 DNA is TGTGCCAGCAGTTACGAGTATCCTGGGGCCAACGTCCTGACTTTC. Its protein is CASSYEYPGANVLTF.